The clone carrying this T cell receptor (beta chain) was counted a few times. The data were obtained in a study of shared T cell receptors in the human thymus. The germline gives CDR1 MDHEN, CDR2 SYDVKM. The CDR3 runs to 16 residues. The V end was cut by 6 bases, the J end by 0 bases, with 14 bases between. TCRdb's table, derived via immunoSEQ multiplex PCR, lists solely in-frame clones and lacks some. This sample yields some 720,000 clones, of which more than 75% are seen a single time; approximately 0.01% belongs to the top ten. The data also belong to a second study, concerning human thymus T cells. That paper states: Donors were healthy Finnish infants having corrective surgery for congenital heart defects. Thymic samples were excised during corrective heart operations. Thymic repertoires of unrelated individuals were reported in related research to overlap highly.

The chain employs TRBV28 and TRBJ1-4; D possibly corresponds to TRBD1 (5 bases). This sequence originates from a boy under two years old with a congenital heart defect. The sequencing input was thymocytes. The CDR3, as DNA: TGTGCCAGCAGCTCCGACAGTCCCGCAACTAATGAAAAACTGTTTTTT. Residues: CASSSDSPATNEKLFF.